A selection of T cell receptor beta chains follows, all from one sample in a study of STAT5B mutations in CD4+ large granular lymphocyte leukemia. This table comes from immunoSEQ multiplex PCR, and its TCRdb copy is limited to in-frame clones, with some not included. The table includes tens of thousands of clones, roughly 81% detected once. Material: CD4+ T cells from blood buffy coats. The receptor source for this set is a human donor in good health. CDR3s include the opening cysteine and the closing phenylalanine or tryptophan. D genes are given only for firm matches. The size entry is marked missing in some rows and otherwise reads once, few, many or a size class.

CDR3 DNA,CDR3 protein,clone size,J gene,V gene,CDR3 length,D gene
TGTGCCACCAGCAGAGTTGTTAGCTATGGCTACACCTTC,CATSRVVSYGYTF,NA,TRBJ1-2,TRBV15,13,NA
TGCGCCAGCAGCTTCGGGACAGTGATTACCGGGGAGCTGTTTTTT,CASSFGTVITGELFF,NA,TRBJ2-2,TRBV5-1,15,TRBD1
TGTGCCAGCAGCCCGGTGGGTGGTGAGCAGTTCTTC,CASSPVGGEQFF,NA,TRBJ2-1,TRBV7-2,12,NA
TGTGCCAGCAGCCCCATGGGGGAGGCGAACACCGGGGAGCTGTTTTTT,CASSPMGEANTGELFF,few,TRBJ2-2,TRBV7-9,16,NA
TGTGCCAGCAGCCAAGAGACCGGAGGGGGAACCTACGAGCAGTACTTC,CASSQETGGGTYEQYF,NA,TRBJ2-7,TRBV4-2,16,NA
TGTGCCAGCAGCCCCCGGAGGGCCCCTACTAACTATGGCTACACCTTC,CASSPRRAPTNYGYTF,NA,TRBJ1-2,TRBV9,16,NA
TGTGCCACCCAATTGGGGGGGGCCCGTGGCTACACCTTC,CATQLGGARGYTF,NA,TRBJ1-2,TRBV28,13,NA
TGTGCCAGCAGCCAAGACCCGGGGGTCGAGCAGTACTTC,CASSQDPGVEQYF,NA,TRBJ2-7,TRBV14,13,NA
TGCAGCGTTGAAATGCAGACGGAGACCCAGTACTTC,CSVEMQTETQYF,NA,TRBJ2-5,TRBV29-1,12,NA
TGTGCCAGTAGTATAGGAGCTAGCGTGGGAGAGACCCAGTACTTC,CASSIGASVGETQYF,NA,TRBJ2-5,TRBV19,15,NA
TGTGCTAGCGGGAATTCACAGGGGATGGGTGGTGAGCAGTTCTTC,CASGNSQGMGGEQFF,NA,TRBJ2-1,TRBV7-7,15,NA
TGTGCCAGCAGCTTAAATTTCGGCGATGAGCAGTTCTTC,CASSLNFGDEQFF,NA,TRBJ2-1,TRBV7-3,13,NA
TGTGCCTGGAGTAGGTTGGCGGGCTCCTACAATGAGCAGTTCTTC,CAWSRLAGSYNEQFF,NA,TRBJ2-1,TRBV30,15,NA
TGTGCCAGCAGCCCCATTCCCACCGGGACTAGCACAGATACGCAGTATTTT,CASSPIPTGTSTDTQYF,NA,TRBJ2-3,TRBV14,17,NA
TGTGCCAGCAGGACCGGGACCTATAACACCGGGGAGCTGTTTTTT,CASRTGTYNTGELFF,NA,TRBJ2-2,TRBV28,15,NA
TGTGCCAGCAGCCCGGGGACTTGGGACGAGCAGTTCTTC,CASSPGTWDEQFF,NA,TRBJ2-1,TRBV7-9,13,NA
TGTGCCAGCAGCCATTTTCGAGAGACCCAGTACTTC,CASSHFRETQYF,NA,TRBJ2-5,TRBV14,12,NA
TGTGCCAGCAGCCATACAGGGGCTGGGGCCAACGTCCTGACTTTC,CASSHTGAGANVLTF,NA,TRBJ2-6,TRBV11-3,15,TRBD1
TGTGCCAGTAGCCACAGGGAGGGCAATCAGCCCCAGCATTTT,CASSHREGNQPQHF,NA,TRBJ1-5,TRBV19,14,NA
TGTGCCACTGCGAGGGGACAGGGAAACAACTATGGCTACACCTTC,CATARGQGNNYGYTF,NA,TRBJ1-2,TRBV19,15,TRBD1
TGTGCCATCAGCGGCAGGACAGGTACTGAAGCTTTCTTT,CAISGRTGTEAFF,NA,TRBJ1-1,TRBV10-3,13,TRBD1
TGTGCCAGCAGCTCGGGACAGGCAGCTAACTATGGCTACACCTTC,CASSSGQAANYGYTF,NA,TRBJ1-2,TRBV9,15,TRBD1
TGTGCCAGCAGCCCCTCGGGGGACAGGCAGTACTTC,CASSPSGDRQYF,NA,TRBJ2-7,TRBV11-2,12,NA
TGTGCCAGCAGCTTCGTCGGGGTGGCCTATGGCTACACCTTC,CASSFVGVAYGYTF,NA,TRBJ1-2,TRBV5-6,14,NA
TGTGCCAGCAGTGCTTTCGGACTAGCACCAGATACGCAGTATTTT,CASSAFGLAPDTQYF,NA,TRBJ2-3,TRBV2,15,TRBD2
TGTGCCAGCAGCGCCCTAGCGGGAGGGCCAGAAACCGGGGAGCTGTTTTTT,CASSALAGGPETGELFF,once,TRBJ2-2,TRBV2,17,TRBD2
TGTGCCAGCAGTCTGGGGGGTGCCTCCTACGAGCAGTACTTC,CASSLGGASYEQYF,NA,TRBJ2-7,TRBV5-6,14,NA
TGTGCCAGCAGTGATACACTAGCTACAGAGACCCAGTACTTC,CASSDTLATETQYF,NA,TRBJ2-5,TRBV6-1,14,NA
TGTGCCAGCAGCTTGCATGACAGGGGGCGAAGGACTGAAGCTTTCTTT,CASSLHDRGRRTEAFF,few,TRBJ1-1,TRBV7-8,16,TRBD1
TGTGCCAGCAGTTTAGACCTTAAGGGGAACGAGCAGTACTTC,CASSLDLKGNEQYF,NA,TRBJ2-7,TRBV27,14,NA
TGTGCCAGCAGCCCCTACTTAGGGACGAACACTGAAGCTTTCTTT,CASSPYLGTNTEAFF,NA,TRBJ1-1,TRBV7-2,15,NA
TGTGCCAGCAGCCTGAATCAAGAGACCCAGTACTTC,CASSLNQETQYF,NA,TRBJ2-5,TRBV7-6,12,NA
TGTGCCAGCTCACCACCGGGACTAGCGGACACAGATACGCAGTATTTT,CASSPPGLADTDTQYF,NA,TRBJ2-3,TRBV18,16,TRBD2
TGTGCCAGCAGCTCCTTGGGGTGGTACCAAGAGACCCAGTACTTC,CASSSLGWYQETQYF,NA,TRBJ2-5,TRBV9,15,NA
TGTGCCAGCCAGGGGCCAGGGGTGAACACTGAAGCTTTCTTT,CASQGPGVNTEAFF,NA,TRBJ1-1,TRBV5-5,14,NA
TGTGCCAGCAGTTTAATCCAGGGGCAGTATGGCTACACCTTC,CASSLIQGQYGYTF,NA,TRBJ1-2,TRBV28,14,NA
TGTGCCAGCAGTTCCTCAGCCGTCCCGAACACTGAAGCTTTCTTT,CASSSSAVPNTEAFF,NA,TRBJ1-1,TRBV27,15,NA
TGCGCCAGCAGCCAAGATGCTCGAAACACTGAAGCTTTCTTT,CASSQDARNTEAFF,NA,TRBJ1-1,TRBV4-3,14,NA
TGCGCCAGCAGCTCCCGCGCGGAGGGAGGCACAGATACGCAGTATTTT,CASSSRAEGGTDTQYF,NA,TRBJ2-3,TRBV4-3,16,NA
TGTGCCAGCAGCTTAGATCATACGACAGCCGGGGAGCTGTTTTTT,CASSLDHTTAGELFF,NA,TRBJ2-2,TRBV11-2,15,NA
TGTGCCAGCAGTGGGGACTGGGGAAGAGAGCAGTACTTC,CASSGDWGREQYF,few,TRBJ2-7,TRBV2,13,NA
TGTGCCAGCTCCCACCGAGGGGAGACCCAGTACTTC,CASSHRGETQYF,NA,TRBJ2-5,TRBV9,12,NA
TGTGCCAGCAGCCCAGGGCAGGTATATGAAAAACTGTTTTTT,CASSPGQVYEKLFF,NA,TRBJ1-4,TRBV11-2,14,NA
TGTGCCAGTACCGGGACAGGCCGCTATGGCTACACCTTC,CASTGTGRYGYTF,NA,TRBJ1-2,TRBV19,13,TRBD1
TGTGCCAGCAGATACCCCTTGAACACTGAAGCTTTCTTT,CASRYPLNTEAFF,few,TRBJ1-1,TRBV28,13,NA
TGTGCCAGCAGCTTAGATGCGGCGGGAAGCTCCTACGAGCAGTACTTC,CASSLDAAGSSYEQYF,NA,TRBJ2-7,TRBV7-2,16,NA
TGTGCCAGCAGCTTCTGGACTAGCGGCTACGAGCAGTACTTC,CASSFWTSGYEQYF,NA,TRBJ2-7,TRBV5-6,14,TRBD2
TGTGCCACCAGCAGCAGACAGGGCGGGGCAGATACGCAGTATTTT,CATSSRQGGADTQYF,NA,TRBJ2-3,TRBV15,15,NA
TGTGCCAGCAATTTTCGAGGACAGGGGACTTCACCCCTCCACTTT,CASNFRGQGTSPLHF,NA,TRBJ1-6,TRBV21-1,15,NA
TGTGCCACCCGAGGGAGGACCACCGGGGAGCTGTTTTTT,CATRGRTTGELFF,NA,TRBJ2-2,TRBV19,13,NA